These 14 T cell receptor beta chains were all obtained from the same sample, sequenced in a study of vaccination and CD4 T cells after COVID-19. Documented treatment: approximately nine-day PBMC culture with coronavirus spike peptide pools or control peptides (ViraFEST assay). Prior to the COVID-19 pandemic (2011-2018), the unexposed donor's CD4+ T cells were collected. Sequence data for DNA of cultured CD4+ T cells were generated by the Oncomine TCR Beta short-read assay. TCRdb reanalysed the PCR reads using MiXCR and keeps one entry per CDR3 protein. The table records about 8,100 distinct CDR3 sequences, 45% to 65% of them present only once. No antigen is known for these receptors. Source material: CD4+ T cells from blood, cultured in vitro. The receptor set was obtained from a human donor in good health.

This clonotype was seen a few times. The chain links TRBV6-4 to TRBJ1-1, with no clear D. In germline, CDR1 is MRHNA, CDR2 SNTAGT. This CDR3 has 11 residues. V lost 7 bases, J lost 3 bases, and 6 bases lay in between. The CDR3 DNA sequence: TGTGCCAGCACCCGGGACACTGAAGCTTTCTTT. As protein: CASTRDTEAFF.

The rearrangement uses TRBV18 and TRBJ1-1; a weak D match, TRBD1 (6 bases). Trimming left V 4 bases short and J 3 bases short, with 18 bases between. Per the germline V gene, CDR1 is KGHSH and CDR2 is LQKENI. The length of the CDR3 is 16 residues. The CDR3 DNA sequence: TGTGCCAGCTCACGCCTGTGGGGGGGCGATGACACTGAAGCTTTCTTT. As protein: CASSRLWGGDDTEAFF.

V and J are TRBV20-1 and TRBJ2-1; 8 nucleotides line up with TRBD2. The trim removed 6 bases at V and 9 bases at J, leaving 10 bases unmatched. The CDR3 is 13 amino acids. Germline CDR1 is DFQATT and CDR2 is SNEGSKA (reference sequence). This CDR3 is CSAQSGSPSEQFF. CDR3 nucleotides: TGCAGTGCCCAGAGCGGGAGCCCCTCTGAGCAGTTCTTC.

This clonotype was picked up a small number of times. The CDR3 is CASKRESNWVQYF. CDR3 in DNA: TGTGCCAGCAAACGAGAGTCGAACTGGGTGCAGTACTTC. The chain couples TRBV2 to TRBJ2-7; D gene unclear. Germline V lookup: CDR1 SNHLY, CDR2 FYNNEI. This CDR3 spans 13 amino acids. V lost 7 bases and J lost 9, with 19 bases in between.

The chain employs TRBV9 and TRBJ1-1, with 9 bases identical to TRBD1. CDR3 length: 15 amino acids. The V gene end was trimmed by 2 bases and the J gene end by 4 bases; junction bases not matched to a gene: 6. Germline CDR1 reads SGDLS; CDR2 reads YYNGEE. This CDR3 reads CASSVGTGSITEAFF. The CDR3, as DNA: TGTGCCAGCAGCGTGGGGACAGGGAGTATCACTGAAGCTTTCTTT.

J is TRBJ1-5 and V is TRBV19, with D perhaps TRBD1 (5 bases). V gave up 2 bases and J gave up 4 bases, with 15 bases separating them. This CDR3 has 16 residues. Germline lookup yields CDR1 LNHDA and CDR2 SQIVND (reference sequence). Here the CDR3 reads CASSIFSGAQNQPQHF. CDR3 bases: TGTGCCAGTAGTATATTCTCCGGGGCCCAAAATCAGCCCCAGCATTTT.

This chain uses TRBV5-1 with TRBJ2-2; D remains ambiguous. V was trimmed by 0 bases and J by 4 bases, leaving 7 bases between them. The CDR3 is 14 residues long. In germline, CDR1 is SGHRS, CDR2 YFSETQ. In DNA form, the CDR3 reads TGCGCCAGCAGCTTGGCCGTTATCACCGGGGAGCTGTTTTTT. Amino acids: CASSLAVITGELFF.

The chain couples TRBV2 to TRBJ2-3, with 10 bases matching TRBD2. This CDR3 spans 17 amino acids. V lost 5 bases to trimming and J lost 14 bases; unmatched junction nucleotides: 22. Germline CDR1 SNHLY, CDR2 FYNNEI. The DNA of the CDR3 is TGTGCCAGCAGTTACAACCATCTAGCGGGAGACGATCTAGCGCGGTATTTT. It specifies CASSYNHLAGDDLARYF.

The chain is built from TRBV12-3 or TRBV12-4 and TRBJ2-3; the match to TRBD2 covers 10 bases. The CDR3 sequence is 17 residues long. Trimming took 6 bases from V and 4 from J; bases not matched to a gene: 13. The CDR3 DNA reads TGTGCCAGCAGCCCGGGGATAGCGGGGGGTCTAGCAGATACGCAGTATTTT. This encodes CASSPGIAGGLADTQYF.

V and J are TRBV7-9 and TRBJ2-1; no clear D. V dropped 1 base and J dropped 1 base, with 11 bases sitting between them. There are 16 residues in the CDR3. Looked up from germline, CDR1 is SEHNR and CDR2 is FQNEAQ (reference sequence). The CDR3 spells CASSLELVGSYNEQFF. CDR3 coding DNA: TGTGCCAGCAGCTTAGAGTTGGTGGGTTCCTACAATGAGCAGTTCTTC.

The genes are TRBV7-9 and TRBJ1-4; D is undetermined. Per germline, CDR1 SEHNR and CDR2 FQNEAQ (reference sequence). This CDR3 has 12 residues. Between the trimmed V and J ends, which lost 4 bases and 10 bases, there was a span of 10 bases. CDR3 protein: CASSWTGSKLFF. The CDR3 DNA reads as TGTGCCAGCAGCTGGACGGGGTCAAAACTGTTTTTT.

This chain joins TRBV29-1 and TRBJ1-1; 10 bases are a match to TRBD1. The junction had 11 bases not matched to a gene; V was cut back by 6 bases and J by 4 bases. Germline V gives CDR1 SQVTM, CDR2 ANQGSEA. CDR3 length: 15 residues. The CDR3 sequence is CSVPPGTGAGTEAFF. In DNA, the CDR3 is TGCAGCGTACCTCCCGGGACAGGGGCGGGCACTGAAGCTTTCTTT.

The V and J genes are TRBV28 and TRBJ1-1; TRBD1 matches at 9 bases. CDR1 and CDR2 from the germline V gene are MDHEN and SYDVKM. This CDR3 has 16 amino acids. V was clipped by 3 bases and J by 0 bases; unmatched bases: 5. The CDR3: CASSLPGTGLNTEAFF. CDR3 nucleotide sequence: TGTGCCAGCAGTTTGCCCGGGACAGGGCTGAACACTGAAGCTTTCTTT.

The V gene is TRBV19, the J gene TRBJ2-3; weak D call: TRBD2 (7 bases). V was pared by 5 bases and J by 3 bases, with 15 bases between. The CDR3 is 15 residues long. Germline V gives CDR1 LNHDA, CDR2 SQIVND (reference sequence). The CDR3 nucleotides are TGTGCCAGTAGTCTGAGGAGGGGGGGTACAGATACGCAGTATTTT. Translating it yields CASSLRRGGTDTQYF. The full variable domain, completed using reference TRBV19 and TRBJ2-3, is DGGITQSPKYLFRKEGQNVTLSCEQNLNHDAMYWYRQDPGQGLRLIYYSQIVNDFQKGDIAEGYSVSREKKESFPLTVTSAQKNPTAFYLCASSLRRGGTDTQYFGPGTRLTVL.